These 28 T cell receptor beta chains were sequenced from one sample in a study of blood T cell repertoires in COVID-19. The assay was immunoSEQ multiplex PCR, and TCRdb's table has in-frame clones only and misses some. Seen here are 400,000 to 550,000 clones, more than 85% observed once, and the top ten hold more than 4%. The specimen was peripheral blood. Receptor source: a woman aged 25 to 39 with acute or convalescent COVID-19.

The chain has TRBV29-1 and TRBJ1-1; D gene unclear. This CDR3 comprises 14 residues. Trimming cost V 0 bases and J 1 base, with 9 bases left between them. Germline V lookup: CDR1 SQVTM, CDR2 ANQGSEA. The CDR3 sequence is CSVEDSRGNTEAFF. The CDR3 nucleotides are TGCAGCGTTGAAGATTCACGGGGGAACACTGAAGCTTTCTTT.

The chain uses TRBV6-5 and TRBJ2-7; maybe TRBD2 (6 bases). The CDR3 covers 12 residues. Germline V gene sequence: CDR1 MNHEY, CDR2 SVGAGI. V was clipped by 7 bases and J by 6 bases, with 13 bases between them. The CDR3 coding sequence is TGTGCCAGCATGGAGGGACTGACCGAGCAGTACTTC. Its protein product is CASMEGLTEQYF.

This clone was recorded only once. V usage is TRBV7-9 and J usage is TRBJ2-6; D not certain. V shed 1 base and J shed 1 base, with 8 bases lying between them. The CDR3 contains 16 residues. CDR1 is SEHNR and CDR2 is FQNEAQ in the germline V gene (reference sequence). The CDR3 DNA reads as TGTGCCAGCAGCTTAGGGTCAGGTTCTGGGGCCAACGTCCTGACTTTC. Translated: CASSLGSGSGANVLTF.

The chain uses TRBV24-1 and TRBJ2-3; a possible D gene is TRBD1 (5 bases). In germline, CDR1 is KGHDR, CDR2 SFDVKD. This CDR3 is 13 amino acids long. Trimming removed 5 bases at V and 2 bases at J, with 7 bases between. The CDR3 here is CATSGQYTDTQYF. Written as DNA, the CDR3 is TGTGCCACCAGTGGACAGTACACAGATACGCAGTATTTT.

This clone was seen once. CDR3 sequence reads: CASSLVPSSYNEQFF. CDR3 nucleotide sequence: TGTGCCAGCAGCTTAGTGCCGAGCTCCTACAATGAGCAGTTCTTC. The J gene is TRBJ2-1, the V gene TRBV7-9, with unresolved D. V lost 1 base and J 0 bases, leaving 7 bases between the germline ends. This CDR3 contains 15 residues. CDR1 SEHNR and CDR2 FQNEAQ come from the germline V gene (reference sequence). Full variable domain (rest looked up from reference TRBV7-9 and TRBJ2-1): DTGVSQNPRHKITKRGQNVTFRCDPISEHNRLYWYRQTLGQGPEFLTYFQNEAQLEKSRLLSDRFSAERPKGSFSTLEIQRTEQGDSAMYLCASSLVPSSYNEQFFGPGTRLTVL.

This chain links TRBV11-2 with TRBJ2-5, with 7 nucleotides matching TRBD1. The V and J ends lost 1 base and 5 bases, in that order; junction bases with no gene match: 4. The CDR3 runs to 14 residues. Per germline, CDR1 SGHAT and CDR2 FQNNGV. The CDR3 DNA is TGTGCCAGCAGCTTAGTGACAGGGCAGGAGACCCAGTACTTC. It encodes CASSLVTGQETQYF.

The gene calls are TRBV18 and TRBJ1-2, with no clear D. Trimming stripped 3 bases from V and 3 bases from J, with 11 bases between. The CDR3 extends over 14 amino acids. Germline V gene sequence: CDR1 KGHSH, CDR2 LQKENI. The CDR3 bases are TGTGCCAGCTCACCCGGCACTCTAGACTATGGCTACACCTTC. Translation gives CASSPGTLDYGYTF.

This chain uses TRBV3-1 (or the pseudogene TRBV3-2) with TRBJ2-7; D is unclear. Germline values: CDR1 LGHDT, CDR2 YNNKEL (reference sequence). This CDR3 comprises 12 residues. Trimming stripped 4 bases from V and 1 base from J, with 5 bases between. The DNA of the CDR3 is TGTGCCAGCAGCCTGGAGTCCTACGAGCAGTACTTC. Encoded protein: CASSLESYEQYF.

The chain links TRBV15 to TRBJ2-6, with TRBD1 identical over 7 bases. V lost 0 bases and J lost 9; bases outside the gene matches: 5. The CDR3 sequence is 15 residues long. CDR1 LNHNV and CDR2 YYDKDF come from the germline V gene (reference sequence). The CDR3 nucleotides are TGTGCCACCAGCAGAGATCGACAGGGCTTCAACGTCCTGACTTTC. Translated: CATSRDRQGFNVLTF.

The rearrangement links TRBV27 to TRBJ2-7; the D gene is possibly TRBD1 (5 bases). The germline V and J ends were trimmed by 0 bases and 3 bases, with 9 bases remaining between them. CDR1 and CDR2 from the germline V gene are MNHEY and SMNVEV (reference sequence). CDR3 length: 14 amino acids. CDR3 sequence (DNA): TGTGCCAGCAGTTTATCGTGGCAGGGCTACGAGCAGTACTTC. Residues: CASSLSWQGYEQYF.

This clone was detected only a few times. V gene TRBV10-3 combines with J gene TRBJ1-5, with D perhaps TRBD1 (5 bases). CDR3 length: 15 amino acids. Trimming took 0 bases from V and 7 from J, leaving 13 bases between them. The germline V gene has CDR1 ENHRY and CDR2 SYGVKD. The chain's CDR3 is CAISESAGPGQPQHF. In DNA form, the CDR3 reads TGTGCCATCAGTGAGTCGGCGGGGCCGGGGCAGCCCCAGCATTTT.

The chain uses TRBV14 and TRBJ1-3; 11 bases agree with TRBD1. Germline CDR1 reads SGHDN; CDR2 reads FVKESK. Trimming at V came to 8 bases and at J to 0 bases, leaving 15 bases not matched to a gene. This CDR3 has 19 amino acids. The CDR3 bases are TGTGCCAGCTACTCCCGGGGCGGGACAGGGGGACACTCTGGAAACACCATATATTTT. Its protein product is CASYSRGGTGGHSGNTIYF.

This rearrangement joins TRBV24-1 to TRBJ2-6, with TRBD1 identical over 10 bases. This CDR3 has 18 residues. V dropped 2 bases and J dropped 2; count of bases not matched to a gene: 5. Germline CDR1 reads KGHDR; CDR2 reads SFDVKD. Here the CDR3 reads CATSDSGTGVTGANVLTF. The CDR3 DNA reads TGTGCCACCAGTGATTCGGGGACAGGGGTAACTGGGGCCAACGTCCTGACTTTC.

The genes are TRBV27 and TRBJ1-2; unclear D gene. Germline V gene lookup returns CDR1 MNHEY and CDR2 SMNVEV (reference sequence). The V end lost 8 bases, the J end lost 2 bases, and 15 bases lay between the germline ends. The CDR3 sequence is 14 residues long. The CDR3 nucleotides are TGTGCCAGCGGCTTTCGGGGAAAAAACTATGGCTACACCTTC. Translation: CASGFRGKNYGYTF.

Note on this clone: Relative to the germline gene, one junction end is altered; a read error may explain this. V is TRBV6-4 and J is TRBJ2-3; D possibly corresponds to TRBD2 (6 bases). Germline loops: CDR1 MRHNA, CDR2 SNTAGT. The CDR3 has 13 residues. In nucleotides, the CDR3 is TGTGCCAGCAGTGAGAACTTAGGAGGGGTTGCCTCTTTT. It codes for CASSENLGGVASF.

The J gene is TRBJ1-6, the V gene TRBV3-1 (or the pseudogene TRBV3-2); D remains unclear. V lost 7 bases, J lost 9 bases, and 10 bases lay in between. This CDR3 spans 12 amino acids. Germline assignment: CDR1 LGHDT and CDR2 YNNKEL (reference sequence). The DNA for the CDR3 is TGTGCCAGCAAGAGCATTGGTTCACCCCTCCACTTT. This encodes CASKSIGSPLHF.

This clone showed up just a few times. The gene calls are TRBV4-1 and TRBJ1-1; 8 bases map to TRBD1. Looked up from germline, CDR1 is MGHRA and CDR2 is YSYEKL. The junction had 21 bases not matched to a gene; V was cut back by 4 bases and J by 11 bases. The CDR3 runs to 17 residues. The CDR3 DNA is TGCGCCAGCAGCCCCACATTTGACCCGACAGGGGCGGCGAGGGCTTTCTTT. It codes for CASSPTFDPTGAARAFF.

The chain links TRBV30 to TRBJ2-1; D not resolved. Trimming took off 0 bases at V and 3 bases at J, with 12 bases between the two ends. The CDR3 is 15 residues long. Looked up from germline, CDR1 is GTSNPN and CDR2 is SVGIG (reference sequence). The CDR3 is CAWSVPGHNYNEQFF. DNA for the CDR3: TGTGCCTGGAGTGTACCCGGTCATAACTACAATGAGCAGTTCTTC.

This chain links TRBV28 with TRBJ2-1; 11 nucleotides align to TRBD2. V was clipped by 4 bases and J by 8 bases; unmatched bases: 10. Germline V gene sequence: CDR1 MDHEN, CDR2 SYDVKM. CDR3 length: 16 amino acids. The CDR3 DNA sequence: TGTGCCAGCAGTTCGCGTAGCGGGGGGGCAACGGATGAGCAGTTCTTC. Translated, it gives CASSSRSGGATDEQFF.

V is TRBV14 and J is TRBJ1-2; 10 nucleotides line up with TRBD1. The V gene's germline CDR1 is SGHDN and CDR2 FVKESK. The CDR3 covers 17 residues. The trim removed 1 base at V and 4 bases at J, leaving 9 bases unmatched. The CDR3: CASSQATGGRRGYGYTF. The CDR3 region has the DNA TGTGCCAGCAGCCAAGCGACAGGGGGCCGGAGGGGCTATGGCTACACCTTC.

The V and J genes are TRBV10-3 and TRBJ2-7; a possible D gene is TRBD1 (5 bases). Germline V gives CDR1 ENHRY, CDR2 SYGVKD. V was cut by 4 bases and J by 0 bases, with 22 bases left in between. The CDR3 spans 18 residues. CDR3 sequence reads: CAISVFSEDRPSSYEQYF. CDR3 nucleotide sequence: TGTGCCATCAGTGTTTTTTCGGAAGACAGACCAAGCTCCTACGAGCAGTACTTC.

This clone occurred a few times. The chain employs TRBV5-4 and TRBJ1-3; D might be TRBD1 (6 bases). Trimming left V 4 bases short and J 2 bases short, with 16 bases between. The CDR3 spans 16 residues. CDR1 is SGHNT and CDR2 is YYREEE in the germline V gene (reference sequence). The CDR3 DNA follows: TGTGCCAGCAGCCCCGGCCCCTCAGGGGCTGGAAACACCATATATTTT. Translated, it gives CASSPGPSGAGNTIYF. Full variable domain (outside the CDR3, taken from reference TRBV5-4 and TRBJ1-3): ETGVTQSPTHLIKTRGQQVTLRCSSQSGHNTVSWYQQALGQGPQFIFQYYREEENGRGNFPPRFSGLQFPNYSSELNVNALELDDSALYLCASSPGPSGAGNTIYFGEGSWLTVV.

The rearrangement uses TRBV27 and TRBJ1-5; 7 bases map to TRBD1. V was pared by 6 bases and J by 9 bases, with 11 bases of the junction left unmatched. Germline-derived CDR1 and CDR2 are MNHEY and SMNVEV (reference sequence). This CDR3 has 14 amino acids. This chain's CDR3 is CASSPEGAQGPQHF. The DNA for the CDR3 is TGTGCCAGCAGCCCTGAGGGGGCTCAGGGGCCCCAGCATTTT.

V is TRBV3-1 (or the pseudogene TRBV3-2) and J is TRBJ1-6; TRBD1 matches at 8 bases. V lost 3 bases and J lost 7; bases outside the gene matches: 5. This CDR3 spans 15 amino acids. Germline V lookup: CDR1 LGHDT, CDR2 YNNKEL (reference sequence). The CDR3 coding sequence is TGTGCCAGCAGCCACTGGGACAGGCAAAATTCACCCCTCCACTTT. This gives the protein CASSHWDRQNSPLHF.

V usage is TRBV2 and J usage is TRBJ2-7; D ambiguous. V lost 6 bases and J 0 bases, leaving 12 bases between the germline ends. The CDR3 sequence is 14 residues long. Germline-derived CDR1 and CDR2 are SNHLY and FYNNEI. CDR3 residues: CASRNQQTSYEQYF. Here the CDR3 DNA reads TGTGCCAGCAGAAACCAACAAACCTCCTACGAGCAGTACTTC.

V is TRBV7-9 and J is TRBJ1-2; D is unclear. This CDR3 comprises 14 residues. Trimming stripped 1 base from V and 2 bases from J, with 8 bases between. Germline CDR1 reads SEHNR; CDR2 reads FQNEAQ (reference sequence). CDR3 DNA sequence: TGTGCCAGCAGCTTAGATGTGGCAAACTATGGCTACACCTTC. Translated: CASSLDVANYGYTF.

The chain employs TRBV5-6 and TRBJ2-7; 7 bases are shared with TRBD2. Losses at the gene ends were 0 bases for V and 0 bases for J; bases not matched to a gene: 6. This CDR3 region has 16 residues. In germline, CDR1 is SGHDT, CDR2 YYEEEE. The CDR3: CASSLERGLFSYEQYF. CDR3 nucleotide sequence: TGTGCCAGCAGCTTGGAGCGGGGACTCTTCTCCTACGAGCAGTACTTC.

The V call is TRBV5-1, the J call TRBJ2-1; 8 nucleotides align to TRBD2. This CDR3 has 17 residues. The V and J ends lost 6 bases and 5 bases, in that order; junction bases with no gene match: 16. Germline CDR1 is SGHRS and CDR2 is YFSETQ. The CDR3 DNA is TGCGCCAGCACCGAGCACGTCGCGGGGGGCGCCAACAATGAGCAGTTCTTC. Protein: CASTEHVAGGANNEQFF.